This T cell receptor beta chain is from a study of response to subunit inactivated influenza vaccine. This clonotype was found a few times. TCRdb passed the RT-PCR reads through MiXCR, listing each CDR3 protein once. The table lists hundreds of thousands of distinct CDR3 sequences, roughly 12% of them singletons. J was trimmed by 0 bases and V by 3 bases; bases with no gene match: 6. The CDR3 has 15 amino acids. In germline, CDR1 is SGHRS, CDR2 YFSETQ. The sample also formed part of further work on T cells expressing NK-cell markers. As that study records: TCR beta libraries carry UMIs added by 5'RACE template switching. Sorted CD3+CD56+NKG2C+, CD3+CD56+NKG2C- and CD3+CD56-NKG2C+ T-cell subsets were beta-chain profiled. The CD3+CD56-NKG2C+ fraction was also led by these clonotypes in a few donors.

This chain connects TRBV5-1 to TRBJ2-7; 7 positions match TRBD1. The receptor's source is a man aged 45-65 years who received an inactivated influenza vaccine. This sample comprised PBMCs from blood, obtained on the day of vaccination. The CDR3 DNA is TGCGCCAGCAGCTGGGGGACAGCGGTCTCCTACGAGCAGTACTTC. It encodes CASSWGTAVSYEQYF.